The sequence of this T cell receptor (beta chain) was determined in a study of T cells in Graves' hyperthyroidism and ophthalmopathy. The CDR3 runs to 14 residues. V was cut by 0 bases and J by 12 bases, with 15 bases left in between. Germline loops: CDR1 SNHLY, CDR2 FYNNEI. Amplified TCR beta CDR3 regions came from RNA transcripts. The TCR CDR3 first-round RT-PCR relied on the HTBI primer set. Via MiXCR, TCRdb re-called the multiplex PCR reads, giving one row per CDR3 protein. The repertoire holds 650,000 to 700,000 distinct CDR3 sequences, around 16% seen once, with about 16% in the top ten. This clonotype showed up just a few times.

V is TRBV2 and J is TRBJ2-1, with D possibly matching TRBD2 (5 bases). Sample: blood. The sequence derives from a man aged 50 to 60 with Graves' hyperthyroidism. This chain's CDR3 is CASSEAGRGRGQFF. CDR3 DNA sequence: TGTGCCAGCAGTGAAGCCGGTCGAGGGAGAGGGCAGTTCTTC. Variable domain in full (rest from reference TRBV2 and TRBJ2-1): EPEVTQTPSHQVTQMGQEVILRCVPISNHLYFYWYRQILGQKVEFLVSFYNNEISEKSEIFDDQFSVERPDGSNFTLKIRSTKLEDSAMYFCASSEAGRGRGQFFGPGTRLTVL.